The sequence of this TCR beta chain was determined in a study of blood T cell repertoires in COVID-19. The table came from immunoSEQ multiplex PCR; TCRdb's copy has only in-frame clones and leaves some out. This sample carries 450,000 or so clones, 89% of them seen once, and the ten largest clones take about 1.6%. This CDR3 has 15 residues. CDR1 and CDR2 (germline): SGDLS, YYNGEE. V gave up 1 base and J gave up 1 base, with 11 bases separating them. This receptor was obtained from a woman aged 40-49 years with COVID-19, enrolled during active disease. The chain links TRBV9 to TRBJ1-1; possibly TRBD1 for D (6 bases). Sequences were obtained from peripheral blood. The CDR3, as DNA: TGTGCCAGCAGCGTACTGGTACAGGGGAACACTGAAGCTTTCTTT. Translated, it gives CASSVLVQGNTEAFF.